This T cell receptor (beta chain) was captured in a study of neurological immune-mediated disorders. Turning to the study itself: Most of the 34 multiple sclerosis patients had relapsing-remitting disease; 3 had secondary progressive.

5'RACE with 10-nucleotide random UMIs produced the cDNA. MiXCR was run by TCRdb on the 5' RACE reads, yielding one entry per CDR3 protein. The sample consists of about 66,000 distinct CDR3 sequences, roughly 3.9% of them appearing once. This clonotype was seen ten or more times. The V gene end was trimmed by 5 bases and the J gene end by 3 bases; junction bases not matched to a gene: 9. The germline gives CDR1 LGHDT, CDR2 YNNKEL (reference sequence). CDR3 length equals 16 residues. The TCR was taken from a man younger than 40 with multiple sclerosis. The V gene is TRBV3-1, the J gene TRBJ2-3, with 9 bases fitting TRBD1. Sequencing was carried out using PBMCs. The CDR3 DNA reads TGTGCCAGCAGCGCCCCTGAGACAGGGGGAACAGATACGCAGTATTTT. Protein product: CASSAPETGGTDTQYF.